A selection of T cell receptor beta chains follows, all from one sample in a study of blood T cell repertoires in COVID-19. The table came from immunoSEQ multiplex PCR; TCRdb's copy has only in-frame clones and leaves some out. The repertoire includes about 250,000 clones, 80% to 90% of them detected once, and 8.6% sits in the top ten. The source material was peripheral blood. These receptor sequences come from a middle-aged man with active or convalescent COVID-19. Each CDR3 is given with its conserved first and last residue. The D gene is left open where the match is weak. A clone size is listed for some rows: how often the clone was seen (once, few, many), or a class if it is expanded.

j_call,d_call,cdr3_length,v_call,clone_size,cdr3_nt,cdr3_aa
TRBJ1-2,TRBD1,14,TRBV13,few,TGTGCCAGCAGCCAGACAGGGTCGGCTTACGGCTACACCTTC,CASSQTGSAYGYTF
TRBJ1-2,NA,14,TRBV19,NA,TGTGCCAGTAGTATCGATCGGGGACTCTATGGCTACACCTTC,CASSIDRGLYGYTF
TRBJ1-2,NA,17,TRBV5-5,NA,TGTGCCAGCAGCTTGGAGGGACTTAAGCCGACGGAATATGGCTACACCTTC,CASSLEGLKPTEYGYTF
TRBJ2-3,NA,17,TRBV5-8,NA,TGTGCCAGCAGCTTGGCCAGCCATTCGGGGATCACAGATACGCAGTATTTT,CASSLASHSGITDTQYF
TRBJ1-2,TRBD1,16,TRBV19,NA,TGTGCCAGTAGGCCCTTGGACAGGGATCCTAACTATGGCTACACCTTC,CASRPLDRDPNYGYTF
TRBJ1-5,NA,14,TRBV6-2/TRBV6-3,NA,TGTGCCAGCAGTCCCCAGAAAAGATATCAGCCCCAGCATTTT,CASSPQKRYQPQHF
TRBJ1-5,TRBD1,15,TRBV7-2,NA,TGTGCCAGCAGCTTTATCCAGGGGGCCAATCAGCCCCAGCATTTT,CASSFIQGANQPQHF
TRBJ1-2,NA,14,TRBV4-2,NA,TGTGCCAGCAGCCAAGACAGGGACTCAAGTGGCTACACCTTC,CASSQDRDSSGYTF
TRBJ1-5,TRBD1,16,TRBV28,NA,TGTGCCAGCAGATATGAAGGGGGCGTCGGCAATCAGCCCCAGCATTTT,CASRYEGGVGNQPQHF
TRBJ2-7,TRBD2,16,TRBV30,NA,TGTGCCTGGAGTGGGCAAGGGACTAGCGTCTTCTACGAGCAGTACTTC,CAWSGQGTSVFYEQYF
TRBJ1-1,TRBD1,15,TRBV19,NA,TGTGCCTCGGATGGGGGACAGGGTATATTCACTGAAGCTTTCTTT,CASDGGQGIFTEAFF
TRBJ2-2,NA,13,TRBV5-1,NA,TGCGCCAGCAGCTTGGATTGGACAAATGAGCTGTTTTTT,CASSLDWTNELFF
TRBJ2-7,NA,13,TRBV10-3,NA,TGTGCCATCACGAAGGGAGAGGTCTACGAGCAGTACTTC,CAITKGEVYEQYF
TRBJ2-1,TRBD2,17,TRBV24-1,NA,TGTGCCACCAGTGAAGCCTTAGCGGGAGGGTCCTACAATGAGCAGTTCTTC,CATSEALAGGSYNEQFF
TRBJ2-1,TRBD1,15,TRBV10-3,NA,TGTGCCATCAGGGCGACAGGGACAAGCAACAATGAGCAGTTCTTC,CAIRATGTSNNEQFF
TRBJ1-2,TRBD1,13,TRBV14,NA,TGTGCCAGCAGCCCAGACAGGGTTTATGGCTACACCTTC,CASSPDRVYGYTF
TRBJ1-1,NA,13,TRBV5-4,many,TGTGCCAGCAGCTTTGACAGTGGGACTGAAGCTTTCTTT,CASSFDSGTEAFF
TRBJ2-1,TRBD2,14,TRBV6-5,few,TGTGCCAGCAGGGGACTAGCCCTCTACAATGAGCAGTTCTTC,CASRGLALYNEQFF
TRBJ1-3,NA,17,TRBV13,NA,TGTGCCAGCAGCTCCAGCAGGCAGGGACTCTCTGGAAACACCATATATTTT,CASSSSRQGLSGNTIYF
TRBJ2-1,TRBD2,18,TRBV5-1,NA,TGCGCCAGCAGCTTGGACCCCCCGGGTGCTAGCGGTAAAGATGAGCAGTTCTTC,CASSLDPPGASGKDEQFF
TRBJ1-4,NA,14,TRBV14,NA,TGTGCCAGCAGCTCTGGACTGGGTAATGAAAAACTGTTTTTT,CASSSGLGNEKLFF
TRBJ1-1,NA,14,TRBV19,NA,TGTGCCAGTAGTATAACTCTCCTGAACACTGAAGCTTTCTTT,CASSITLLNTEAFF
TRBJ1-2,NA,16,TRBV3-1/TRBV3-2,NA,TGTGCCAGCAGCCAAGGTTTCCGGGGTCAAATGGATGGCTACACCTTC,CASSQGFRGQMDGYTF
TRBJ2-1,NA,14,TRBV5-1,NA,TGCGCCAGTGGAACAGGGGGGGCAATCAATGAGCAGTTCTTC,CASGTGGAINEQFF
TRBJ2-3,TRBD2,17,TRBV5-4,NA,TGTGCCAGCAGCTCCCACCCTAGCGGGGGGGGAGGAGATACGCAGTATTTT,CASSSHPSGGGGDTQYF
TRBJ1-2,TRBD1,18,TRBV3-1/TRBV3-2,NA,TGTGCCAGCAGCCACAGACAGGGGGCCACCGCCAATATCTATGGCTACACCTTC,CASSHRQGATANIYGYTF
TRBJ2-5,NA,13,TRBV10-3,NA,TGTGCCACCGTGAGCGGCTACCAAGAGACCCAGTACTTC,CATVSGYQETQYF
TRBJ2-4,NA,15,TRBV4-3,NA,TGCGCCAGCAGCCAAGAACAGACCTCCAAAAACATTCAGTACTTC,CASSQEQTSKNIQYF
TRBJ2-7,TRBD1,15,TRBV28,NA,TGTGCCAGCAGCTTTGGGACAGGGGGCCCCTACGAGCAGTACTTC,CASSFGTGGPYEQYF